This T cell receptor beta chain was identified in a study of blood T cell repertoires in COVID-19. Looking at the study overall: Sites across the United States, Italy and Spain contributed samples from acute and convalescent COVID-19.

Authors' processing steps: Estimated nucleated cell counts came from reference gene primer amplification. Produced via immunoSEQ multiplex PCR; TCRdb's table is partial and in-frame only. The V and J calls and the clone size are those of that table, but D and trimming were determined from the DNA. The data contain hundreds of thousands of clones, roughly 89% of them singletons. The V gene's germline CDR1 is MNHEY and CDR2 SMNVEV (reference sequence). The CDR3 is made up of 14 amino acids. V shed 5 bases, J shed 4 bases, and the junction held 4 bases outside the gene matches. Sequencing was performed on peripheral blood. This sequence joins TRBV27 and TRBJ1-1, with TRBD1 identical over 10 bases. This TCR derives from a woman younger than 45 with active or convalescent COVID-19. This CDR3 is CASSPTGGITEAFF. Here the CDR3 DNA reads TGTGCCAGCAGTCCGACAGGGGGCATCACTGAAGCTTTCTTT.